This T cell receptor (beta chain) was sequenced during a study of cytomegalovirus exposure and HLA in healthy donors. In germline, CDR1 is KGHSH, CDR2 LQKENI. V was cut by 3 bases and J by 7 bases, with 12 bases left in between. The CDR3 has 13 residues. Study-level points and caveats: Later on, an analysis showed TCR association rates differing by HLA locus, with DRB1 the most and HLA-C the fewest. Cytomegalovirus association was listed for under 200 TCR beta chains.

Comments on this clone: The target antigen is unknown.

13 Jbeta primers and 60 Vbeta primers were used for the PCR. Original processing notes: A later analysis counted 65 million to 80 million unique TCR beta chains, roughly 11 million shared. Some clones are missing from TCRdb's copy, which holds only in-frame ones; the method was immunoSEQ multiplex PCR. That table is the source of V, J and clone size, and D and trimming were worked out from the DNA. Among 98,000 or so clones listed, about 80% were seen once. This receptor was taken from a man aged 40-49 years in good health and CMV-seronegative. Input material: PBMCs. The chain recombines TRBV18 with TRBJ1-2, with D possibly being TRBD1 (5 bases). The CDR3 protein is CASSPARERGYTF. The CDR3 bases are TGTGCCAGCTCACCGGCCAGGGAACGTGGCTACACCTTC.